A single sample is the source of the 13 T cell receptor beta chains below, sequenced in a study of T cells in Graves' hyperthyroidism and ophthalmopathy. The TCR beta CDR3 regions underwent amplification using RNA transcripts as the source. HTBI primers drove first-round RT-PCR of the TCR CDR3. TCRdb used MiXCR to reprocess the multiplex PCR reads, holding one entry per CDR3 protein. The sample has around 600,000 distinct CDR3 sequences; 14% are singletons. The sequenced sample was blood. Every receptor here comes from a woman aged 18-29 years with Graves' ophthalmopathy.

This clonotype was picked up many times. The J gene is TRBJ2-5, the V gene TRBV2; 8 bases fit TRBD2. This CDR3 region has 14 residues. With 5 bases clipped from V and 1 base from J, the junction kept 3 bases outside the gene matches. The germline CDR1 and CDR2 sequences are SNHLY and FYNNEI. The CDR3: CASSSGLAQETQYF. CDR3 in DNA: TGTGCCAGCAGTTCAGGACTAGCCCAAGAGACCCAGTACTTC.

This clonotype was observed many times. V usage is TRBV27 and J usage is TRBJ2-3; 13 bases are shared with TRBD2. Germline loops: CDR1 MNHEY, CDR2 SMNVEV (reference sequence). The CDR3 contains 15 residues. J was trimmed by 6 bases and V by 9 bases; bases with no gene match: 9. CDR3 region: CASSPATSGRDTQYF. The CDR3 DNA reads TGTGCCAGTTCTCCGGCGACTAGCGGGAGGGATACGCAGTATTTT.

This chain uses TRBV4-3 with TRBJ2-7; 8 nucleotides align to TRBD2. Trimming removed 1 base from V and 4 bases from J; junction bases left unmatched: 6. The germline V gene encodes CDR1 LGHNA and CDR2 YSLEER. This CDR3 has 15 amino acids. CDR3 in amino acids: CASSQVGGGGYEQYF. CDR3 bases: TGCGCCAGCAGCCAAGTCGGGGGCGGGGGGTACGAGCAGTACTTC.

This clonotype was observed at least ten times. This rearrangement joins TRBV5-1 to TRBJ2-7, with 9 bases aligning to TRBD2. The junction had 5 bases not matched to a gene; V was cut back by 0 bases and J by 4 bases. The CDR3 length is 15 residues. The germline gives CDR1 SGHRS, CDR2 YFSETQ. The CDR3 sequence is CASSLGLLAGYEQYF. CDR3 bases: TGCGCCAGCAGCTTGGGCCTTCTAGCGGGATACGAGCAGTACTTC. The variable domain in full, completed from reference TRBV5-1 and TRBJ2-7, reads KAGVTQTPRYLIKTRGQQVTLSCSPISGHRSVSWYQQTPGQGLQFLFEYFSETQRNKGNFPGRFSGRQFSNSRSEMNVSTLELGDSALYLCASSLGLLAGYEQYFGPGTRLTVT.

This clonotype was recorded many times. The chain uses TRBV20-1 and TRBJ1-1, with 8 bases matching TRBD1. The CDR3 totals 14 residues. Losses at the gene ends were 1 base for V and 4 bases for J; bases not matched to a gene: 5. Germline V CDR1 and CDR2: DFQATT, SNEGSKA (reference sequence). The CDR3 loop reads CSARGITGGTEAFF. The CDR3 DNA reads TGCAGTGCTAGAGGGATCACAGGGGGCACTGAAGCTTTCTTT.

The chain recombines TRBV6-1 with TRBJ2-1, with D perhaps TRBD2 (6 bases). The length of the CDR3 is 17 residues. Trimming removed 0 bases at V and 5 bases at J, with 17 bases between. Per germline, CDR1 MNHNS and CDR2 SASEGT. The DNA for the CDR3 is TGTGCCAGCAGTGAAGCCCCCGGGGAGGCCCCTGACAATGAGCAGTTCTTC. Translated, it gives CASSEAPGEAPDNEQFF.

This clonotype occurred many times. V and J are TRBV24-1 and TRBJ1-5; the D gene is possibly TRBD1 (5 bases). The V end lost 5 bases, the J end lost 0 bases, and 7 bases lay between the germline ends. The V gene's germline CDR1 is KGHDR and CDR2 SFDVKD. The length of the CDR3 is 14 residues. The CDR3 bases are TGTGCCACCAGTGGGGGGTATAGCAATCAGCCCCAGCATTTT. The encoded protein is CATSGGYSNQPQHF.

This clonotype was detected ten times or more. This sequence joins TRBV30 and TRBJ1-1; D unclear. This CDR3 is 14 amino acids long. V was clipped by 3 bases and J by 5 bases, with 16 bases between them. Germline-derived CDR1 and CDR2 are GTSNPN and SVGIG (reference sequence). The CDR3 bases are TGTGCCTGGAGGGCGGCGGGGATCAATACTGAAGCTTTCTTT. It encodes CAWRAAGINTEAFF.

This clonotype occurred many times. The chain recombines TRBV7-3 with TRBJ2-2, with a tentative D call TRBD2 (5 bases). Looked up from germline, CDR1 is SGHTA and CDR2 is FQGTGA. V lost 5 bases and J lost 5, with 15 bases in between. The CDR3 contains 15 residues. The CDR3 sequence: CASSPPGIQTGELFF. The CDR3 DNA reads TGTGCCAGCAGCCCGCCCGGGATTCAGACCGGGGAGCTGTTTTTT.

This chain connects TRBV20-1 to TRBJ2-4; 10 nucleotides line up with TRBD2. In germline, CDR1 is DFQATT, CDR2 SNEGSKA (reference sequence). The V gene end was trimmed by 6 bases and the J gene end by 9 bases; junction bases not matched to a gene: 14. This CDR3 region has 15 residues. CDR3 sequence (DNA): TGCAGTGCGTACCCAAGCGGGAGGGCCTTTAGCATTCAGTACTTC. Protein: CSAYPSGRAFSIQYF.

This clonotype was detected many times. The genes are TRBV2 and TRBJ1-4, with TRBD1 as a possible D gene (6 bases). Germline V gene data show CDR1 as SNHLY and CDR2 as FYNNEI. The CDR3 consists of 12 residues. V lost 6 bases to trimming and J lost 7 bases, with 9 bases between them. The CDR3, as DNA: TGTGCCAGCAGCACAGGGTTTGAAAAACTGTTTTTT. It yields the protein CASSTGFEKLFF.

This chain uses TRBV7-9 with TRBJ2-3, with D perhaps matching TRBD2 (5 bases). The germline V gene has CDR1 SEHNR and CDR2 FQNEAQ (reference sequence). The V gene lost 4 bases and the J gene lost 2 bases, with 13 bases spanning the gap. The CDR3 length is 15 residues. CDR3 DNA: TGTGCCAGCAGCTCGGAGCTAGCTGACACAGATACGCAGTATTTT. Its protein is CASSSELADTDTQYF.

This clonotype was seen at least ten times. The J gene is TRBJ2-5, the V gene TRBV7-2, with TRBD1 identical over 9 bases. The germline V gene has CDR1 SGHTA and CDR2 FQGNSA. The CDR3 is made up of 15 amino acids. V lost 7 bases to trimming and J lost 2 bases; unmatched junction nucleotides: 8. DNA for the CDR3: TGTGCCAGCAATAAAGGGACAGGGCAACAAGAGACCCAGTACTTC. Encoded protein: CASNKGTGQQETQYF.